The 4 T cell receptor beta chains below all came from one sample that was sequenced in a study of cytomegalovirus exposure and HLA in healthy donors. Use of 60 Vbeta and 13 Jbeta primers characterized the PCR. Data came from immunoSEQ multiplex PCR; TCRdb stores just in-frame clones and leaves some out. The table includes 160,000 or so clones, just under 80% detected once. Sequenced material: PBMCs. These receptor sequences come from a woman aged 40 to 50 in good health and CMV-seropositive.

V and J are TRBV6-6 and TRBJ2-2; 9 bases align to TRBD2. Germline assignment: CDR1 MNHNY and CDR2 SVGAGI (reference sequence). The CDR3 totals 15 residues. The V gene end was trimmed by 6 bases and the J gene end by 5 bases; junction bases not matched to a gene: 7. The DNA of the CDR3 is TGTGCCAGCAGCACAGCGGGGGGTGTTACCGGGGAGCTGTTTTTT. It specifies CASSTAGGVTGELFF.

This clone was detected once. The chain recombines TRBV28 with TRBJ2-5, with TRBD2 matching 10 bases. With V trimmed by 5 bases and J by 5 bases, 5 bases remained unmatched. CDR1 is MDHEN and CDR2 is SYDVKM in the germline V gene. CDR3 length: 14 residues. The CDR3 DNA reads TGTGCCAGCAGTAGAGCGGGGGGGACGGAGACCCAGTACTTC. Translation gives CASSRAGGTETQYF.

This clone was observed a handful of times. The genes are TRBV30 and TRBJ1-4; the match to TRBD1 covers 8 bases. CDR1 GTSNPN and CDR2 SVGIG come from the germline V gene (reference sequence). The CDR3 loop spans 14 amino acids. V lost 1 base to trimming and J lost 8 bases; unmatched junction nucleotides: 6. This CDR3 reads CAWSGTGFEEKLFF. The CDR3 DNA is TGTGCCTGGAGTGGGACAGGGTTTGAGGAAAAACTGTTTTTT.

J is TRBJ1-2 and V is TRBV19; no clear D gene. The CDR3 contains 17 residues. CDR1 is LNHDA, CDR2 SQIVND, per germline (reference sequence). The V and J ends lost 6 bases and 4 bases respectively, with 24 bases between them. The CDR3 here is CASSPTPPGPTIYGYTF. The CDR3 DNA reads as TGTGCCAGTAGCCCCACCCCTCCGGGTCCTACCATCTATGGCTACACCTTC.